This T cell receptor beta chain is drawn from a study of T cell repertoires in cytomegalovirus infection. Background on the study: An indication of both CMV infection and matching HLA type came from public TCR beta signatures. Overall study findings and caveats: It was HLA-C-restricted CMV-specific TCR beta clonotypes that dominated the response ex vivo.

TCRdb called the reads again in MiXCR, with one record for every CDR3 protein. Altogether tens of thousands of distinct CDR3 sequences are present, 20% to 25% being singletons, with the ten largest covering 73%. This clonotype was recorded many times. What it binds is not known. The germline CDR1 and CDR2 sequences are SGHTA and FQGNSA. The CDR3 loop spans 13 amino acids. Trimming cost V 0 bases and J 5 bases, with 5 bases left between them. Here the sequenced sample was CD8+ T cells from cultured PBMCs, taken from culture after CMV antigen stimulation. This clonotype originated in a human donor in good health (CMV status not recorded). Some clones in this sample may be carry-over from other donors' samples. The chain couples TRBV7-2 to TRBJ1-5; the D is unclear. The CDR3 DNA reads as TGTGCCAGCAGCTTAGCTTGGGATCAGCCCCAGCATTTT. This encodes CASSLAWDQPQHF. The whole variable domain, filled in from reference TRBV7-2 and TRBJ1-5, reads GAGVSQSPSNKVTEKGKDVELRCDPISGHTALYWYRQSLGQGLEFLIYFQGNSAPDKSGLPSDRFSAERTGGSVSTLTIQRTQQEDSAVYLCASSLAWDQPQHFGDGTRLSIL.